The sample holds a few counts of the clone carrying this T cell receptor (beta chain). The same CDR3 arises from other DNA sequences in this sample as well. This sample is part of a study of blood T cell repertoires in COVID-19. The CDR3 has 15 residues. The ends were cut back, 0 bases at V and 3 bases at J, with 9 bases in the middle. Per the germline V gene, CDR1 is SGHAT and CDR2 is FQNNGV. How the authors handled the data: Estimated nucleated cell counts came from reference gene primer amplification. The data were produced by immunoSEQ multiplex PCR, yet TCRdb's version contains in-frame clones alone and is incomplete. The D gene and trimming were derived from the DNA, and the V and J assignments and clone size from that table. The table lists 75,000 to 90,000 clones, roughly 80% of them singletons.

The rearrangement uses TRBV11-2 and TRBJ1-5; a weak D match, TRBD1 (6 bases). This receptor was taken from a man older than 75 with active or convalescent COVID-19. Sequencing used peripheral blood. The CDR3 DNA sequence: TGTGCCAGCAGCTTAGACAACAGGGCCAATCAGCCCCAGCATTTT. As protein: CASSLDNRANQPQHF.